Only one count was recorded for the clone carrying this T cell receptor (beta chain). Authors' methods: Estimates of nucleated cell counts were drawn from the amplification of reference gene primers. Only in-frame clones appear in the TCRdb table, and some are missing; sequencing was by immunoSEQ multiplex PCR. That table gives V, J and clone size, and the DNA gave D and trimming. The data show about 360,000 clones, approximately 86% seen once. Germline CDR1 is SQVTM and CDR2 is ANQGSEA. The CDR3 consists of 12 residues. V lost 7 bases to trimming and J lost 6 bases, with 15 bases between them. This record comes from a study of blood T cell repertoires in COVID-19.

V is TRBV29-1 and J is TRBJ1-2; D might be TRBD1 (5 bases). Material: peripheral blood. The source of this sequence is a woman in her sixties with COVID-19, enrolled during active disease. The CDR3 region is CSADGRVHGYTF. The CDR3 region has the DNA TGCAGCGCCGACGGCAGGGTACATGGCTACACCTTC.